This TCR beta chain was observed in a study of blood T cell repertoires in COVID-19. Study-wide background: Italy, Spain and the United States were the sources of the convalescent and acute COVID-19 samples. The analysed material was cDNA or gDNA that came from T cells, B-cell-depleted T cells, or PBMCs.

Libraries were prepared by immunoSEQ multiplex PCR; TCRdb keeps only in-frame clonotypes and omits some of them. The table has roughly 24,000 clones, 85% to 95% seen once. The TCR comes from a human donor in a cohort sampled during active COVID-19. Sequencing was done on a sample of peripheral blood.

CDR3 amino acids: CASSQDRQGSDTGELFF. In nucleotides, the CDR3 is TGTGCCAGCAGCCAAGATCGGCAGGGATCGGACACCGGGGAGCTGTTTTTT. The chain has TRBV3-1 (or the pseudogene TRBV3-2) and TRBJ2-2; TRBD1 is a possible D gene (5 bases). The CDR3 runs 17 residues. CDR1 is LGHDT and CDR2 is YNNKEL in the germline V gene (reference sequence). The V end lost 0 bases, the J end lost 3 bases, and 14 bases lay between the germline ends.